This T cell receptor beta chain was documented in a study of identical twins (dated by TCRdb to the mid-2010s). Some background on the complete study: To test whether fetal clonotypes persist, this study deep-sequenced TCR alpha and beta repertoires from monozygotic twins, from unrelated adults of various ages, and from cord blood. To rule out contamination, replicate twin experiments were performed at different times with different library preparation protocols. Overall results and qualifications from the work: In monozygotic twins, out-of-frame TCR alpha sharing was systematically underestimated by recombination models, although the models agreed with sharing between unrelated individuals. Compared with coincidental sharing between unrelated individuals, an excess of low generation-probability sequences was observed among out-of-frame TCR alpha sequences shared between twins. A weaker excess of twin sharing was found in beta out-of-frame sequences because the signal-to-noise ratio was lowered by fewer shared sequences. Fewer insertions were carried by abundant cord blood beta clonotypes, a similar but weaker trend appeared in young adult naive repertoires, and no such trend appeared in memory repertoires. Because the same donors could not be followed over many years, the conclusions relied on cross-sectional statistical analysis. Zero-insertion analyses could be partly confounded by invariant T cells such as MAIT and iNKT, although diverse VJ usage argued against such confounding for most clonotypes.

Only healthy Caucasian donors were included. The twin cohort comprised three pairs of female monozygotic twins, all aged roughly 18 to 30 years. Positive isolation kits from Invitrogen were used to isolate the CD4+ and CD8+ T cell populations. Receptor libraries were prepared by 5' RACE. TCRdb names Illumina HiSeq 2000 as the instrument used. Template switching introduced a universal primer binding site; the final cDNA contained a unique molecular identifier, enabling accurate counting of TCR cDNA molecules. Specific primers in the conserved constant-segment region were used to synthesize first-strand cDNA for TCR alpha and beta chains. To control for contamination, each cDNA library was double barcoded with a SMART-Mk sample barcode plus Illumina barcodes. TruSeq adapter sequences, together with Illumina sample barcodes, were added in two successive PCR steps. Sequencing of the TCR alpha and beta cDNA libraries was done on the Illumina HiSeq platform using custom primers. The original methods were these. MiGEC was used to process raw reads and extract unique molecular identifiers, and MiXCR was used to find CDR3 positions. Recombination models were inferred per individual with the repgenHMM and IGoR tools using an EM algorithm. The tcR package in R was used for shared clonotype analysis, with sharing normalized by the product of cloneset sizes. To study raw recombination without the effects of thymic and clonal selection, out-of-frame nonproductive sequences were analyzed. TCRdb itself trimmed the public reads at Q25 with fastp, ran MiXCR and retained productive beta chains. All rows with the same CDR3 protein become a single entry with the most common DNA and genes. TCRdb's processing, not the authors', yielded these V and J calls. In all, the sample holds around 490,000 distinct CDR3 sequences, and 13% to 15% of those were seen once. The top ten clones comprise approximately 0.98% of the sample.

Looking up the germline V gene (reference sequence) yields CDR1 DFQATT and CDR2 SNEGSKA. V gives up 1 base and J gives up 8 bases, and the segment between their germline ends measures 9 bases. Measured from the cysteine to the phenylalanine, the CDR3 is 12 residues long. Only the CDR3 portion is preserved as DNA: 36 bases, with reading frame beginning at the first base. Comment on this clonotype: The target of this receptor is not known. There are no base qualities to consult, and no much larger clone falls within one base.

These data also formed part of another study, on yellow fever vaccine responses in identical twins. As the second study states: The T cell response to vaccination in identical twins was reported by the authors to appear partly convergent and partly personalized. In the study, vaccine-responding T cell clones were precisely tracked in identical twins.

Material for sequencing was CD4+ T cells sorted from blood. The chain links TRBV20-1 with TRBJ2-1; a tentative D match to TRBD2 spans 6 bases. This sequence was found in a woman in her late teens or twenties in good health. The CDR3 region reads CSARGGVYEQFF. The DNA sequence is given as TGCAGTGCTAGAGGGGGGGTATATGAGCAGTTCTTC.